This T cell receptor beta chain was profiled in a study of OX40 agonist ivuxolimab in advanced cancers. About the research overall: The patients got ivuxolimab, which is an agonistic anti-OX40 (CD134) antibody. Of mixed ages from 23 to 79 and averaging approximately 60 years, the group was over 80% male. Past anti-PD-1, anti-PD-L1 or anti-CTLA-4 therapy was accepted, and 40% to 45% had received some. The study's findings and limits: CD8+ T cells (on average) carried more expanded clones than CD4+ T cells.

The CDR3 has 14 residues. To note about this clone: Antigen specificity is unknown.

Sequencing used immunoSEQ multiplex PCR; TCRdb keeps in-frame clones, though not all of them. Among about 110,000 clones listed, 85% to 95% were seen once. The chain employs TRBV21-1 and TRBJ1-5. TRBV21-1 is an annotated pseudogene. The receptor was derived from an adult with an advanced solid tumor such as melanoma, head and neck, liver or kidney cancer. Sequencing used CD4+ or CD8+ T cells sorted from blood, obtained in a trial of the OX40 agonist ivuxolimab. The CDR3 DNA sequence: TGTGCCAGCAGCAAGGCCACCGGGGTTCAGCCCCAGCATTTT. Translation gives CASSKATGVQPQHF.